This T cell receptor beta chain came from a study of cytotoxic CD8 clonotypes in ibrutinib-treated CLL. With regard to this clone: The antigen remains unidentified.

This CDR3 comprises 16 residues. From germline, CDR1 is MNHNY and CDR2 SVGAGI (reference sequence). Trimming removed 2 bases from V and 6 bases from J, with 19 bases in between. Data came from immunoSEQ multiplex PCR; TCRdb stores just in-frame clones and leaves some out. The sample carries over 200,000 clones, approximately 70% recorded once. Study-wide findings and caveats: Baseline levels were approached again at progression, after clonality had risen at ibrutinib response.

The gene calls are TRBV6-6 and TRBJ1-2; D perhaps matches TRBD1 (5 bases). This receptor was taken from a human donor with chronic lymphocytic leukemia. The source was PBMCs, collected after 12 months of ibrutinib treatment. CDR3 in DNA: TGTGCCAGCAGTTACCCCCACGGGGCACTTGGGGATGGCTACACCTTC. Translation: CASSYPHGALGDGYTF.